Shown below are 22 T cell receptor beta chains from a single sample sequenced in a study of Graves' ophthalmopathy and Graves' hyperthyroidism. The authors amplified TCR beta CDR3 regions, and they did so from RNA transcripts for repertoire sequencing. An opening RT-PCR round employed HTBI primers and preceded a second-round multiplex PCR. MiXCR, run by TCRdb on the multiplex PCR reads, gives a single entry per CDR3 protein. The sample consists of roughly 480,000 distinct CDR3 sequences, approximately 15% of them appearing once. What was sequenced was blood. These receptors originate from a woman in her thirties with Graves' ophthalmopathy.

This clonotype was observed many times. The V gene is TRBV11-2, the J gene TRBJ2-2; D is undetermined. V shed 5 bases and J shed 5 bases, with 12 bases lying between them. This CDR3 is 14 amino acids long. Germline CDR1 and CDR2: SGHAT and FQNNGV. CDR3 in DNA: TGTGCCAGCAGCCAGAGTTGGGGTACCGGGGAGCTGTTTTTT. Translating it yields CASSQSWGTGELFF.

About this clonotype itself: Relative to the germline gene, one junction end is altered; a read error may explain this. The V and J genes are TRBV3-1 and TRBJ2-5; possibly TRBD1 or TRBD2 for D (6 bases each). The CDR3 runs to 16 residues. Germline assignment: CDR1 LGHDT and CDR2 YNNKEL (reference sequence). DNA of the CDR3: TGTGTCAGCAGCTTAGGGGGTAGCGGAGCACAAGAGACCCAGTACTTC. Amino acid sequence: CVSSLGGSGAQETQYF.

This clonotype has a single count. A much larger clone is a single base away; this may be a read error. This chain links TRBV28 with TRBJ2-7; D is perhaps TRBD2 (6 bases). V gave up 4 bases and J gave up 6 bases, with 16 bases separating them. This CDR3 is 14 amino acids long. Germline V gene sequence: CDR1 MDHEN, CDR2 SYDVKM. CDR3 in amino acids: CASSWRVKLCEQYF. The CDR3, as DNA: TGTGCCAGCAGTTGGAGGGTGAAGTTATGCGAGCAGTACTTC.

The table lists this clonotype with a few counts. The V call is TRBV7-3, the J call TRBJ2-2; D not resolved. The germline CDR1 and CDR2 sequences are SGHTA and FQGTGA. This CDR3 has 17 amino acids. Trimming removed 1 base from V and 0 bases from J, with 12 bases in between. CDR3 loop: CASSLKGAASNTGELFF. CDR3 DNA: TGTGCCAGCAGCTTAAAAGGCGCAGCCTCGAACACCGGGGAGCTGTTTTTT.

The table lists this clonotype with many counts. The gene calls are TRBV6-5 and TRBJ2-7; D tentatively reads TRBD1 or TRBD2 (6 bases each). Trimming took off 5 bases at V and 2 bases at J, with 16 bases between the two ends. The CDR3 is 15 amino acids. Germline lookup yields CDR1 MNHEY and CDR2 SVGAGI. CDR3 in DNA: TGTGCCAGCAGTATCTCAAGGGGGAGGACCTACGAGCAGTACTTC. Amino acid sequence: CASSISRGRTYEQYF.

This clonotype came up many times. V usage is TRBV6-1 and J usage is TRBJ2-5; TRBD2 matches 12 bases. CDR1 is MNHNS and CDR2 is SASEGT in the germline V gene. Losses at the gene ends were 7 bases for V and 2 bases for J; bases not matched to a gene: 5. This CDR3 contains 15 residues. The DNA of the CDR3 is TGTGCCAGCACTACTAGCGGGGGGCCTCAAGAGACCCAGTACTTC. Translation gives CASTTSGGPQETQYF.

The genes are TRBV5-5 and TRBJ2-7; either TRBD1 or TRBD2 may fit D (5 bases each). The ends were cut back, 1 base at V and 6 bases at J, with 17 bases in the middle. CDR3 size: 15 residues. CDR1 SGHKS and CDR2 YYEKEE come from the germline V gene (reference sequence). CDR3 amino acids: CASSLRPGLLSEQYF. The CDR3 region has the DNA TGTGCCAGCAGCTTGCGCCCGGGGCTCCTTTCCGAGCAGTACTTC.

This clonotype appeared many times. This chain joins TRBV12-3 or TRBV12-4 and TRBJ1-1; TRBD1 might be the D (6 bases). The CDR3 sequence is 12 residues long. V was cut by 8 bases and J by 1 base, with 8 bases left in between. CDR3 sequence reads: CASARGNTEAFF. For the CDR3, the DNA is TGTGCCAGCGCCAGGGGGAACACTGAAGCTTTCTTT.

This clonotype came up many times. The chain couples TRBV19 to TRBJ2-7; TRBD2 aligns across 8 bases. The CDR3 is 15 amino acids. From germline, CDR1 is LNHDA and CDR2 SQIVND (reference sequence). Trimming took 1 base from V and 3 from J; bases not matched to a gene: 5. Here the CDR3 reads CASSIVAGSNYEQYF. The CDR3 bases are TGTGCCAGTAGTATAGTAGCGGGATCCAACTACGAGCAGTACTTC. Drawing the rest from reference TRBV19 and TRBJ2-7, the complete variable domain is DGGITQSPKYLFRKEGQNVTLSCEQNLNHDAMYWYRQDPGQGLRLIYYSQIVNDFQKGDIAEGYSVSREKKESFPLTVTSAQKNPTAFYLCASSIVAGSNYEQYFGPGTRLTVT.

This clonotype was found many times. This chain uses TRBV11-2 with TRBJ1-2, with TRBD1 matching 8 bases. Germline V gives CDR1 SGHAT, CDR2 FQNNGV. The CDR3 sequence is 14 residues long. V lost 5 bases and J lost 7; bases outside the gene matches: 9. CDR3 sequence: CASSRTGPVSGYTF. CDR3 sequence (DNA): TGTGCCAGCAGCCGGACAGGGCCCGTGAGTGGCTACACCTTC.

This clonotype was detected many times. This chain links TRBV27 with TRBJ1-1, with D uncertain. Germline V CDR1 and CDR2: MNHEY, SMNVEV (reference sequence). Between the trimmed V and J ends, which lost 2 bases and 0 bases, there was a span of 10 bases. This CDR3 spans 15 amino acids. CDR3 region: CASSLTRAVNTEAFF. CDR3 nucleotides: TGTGCCAGCAGTTTAACAAGGGCAGTGAACACTGAAGCTTTCTTT.

The chain recombines TRBV3-1 with TRBJ2-2; D uncertain. Trimming took off 7 bases at V and 0 bases at J, with 15 bases between the two ends. In germline, CDR1 is LGHDT, CDR2 YNNKEL (reference sequence). The CDR3 is made up of 16 amino acids. The CDR3 DNA is TGTGCCAGCACCCCTCTGCGCATCGCGAACACCGGGGAGCTGTTTTTT. Translation: CASTPLRIANTGELFF.

This clonotype came up many times. V and J are TRBV5-1 and TRBJ1-2, with D possibly TRBD1 on 5 matching bases. This CDR3 has 15 residues. Trimming took off 0 bases at V and 13 bases at J, with 22 bases between the two ends. In germline, CDR1 is SGHRS, CDR2 YFSETQ. The CDR3: CASSLESGQGLLSTF. The CDR3 nucleotides are TGCGCCAGCAGCTTGGAGTCCGGGCAGGGTCTCCTCTCCACCTTC.

Comment on this clonotype: This may stem from a read error, because a much larger clone lies one nucleotide away. V is TRBV6-1 and J is TRBJ2-7, with D possibly matching TRBD1 (5 bases). The germline V gene has CDR1 MNHNS and CDR2 SASEGT. The CDR3 totals 13 residues. CDR3 in amino acids: CVSRAASSYEQYF. The CDR3 nucleotides are TGTGTCAGCAGGGCGGCTAGCTCCTACGAGCAGTACTTC.

This clonotype came up many times. V gene TRBV28 combines with J gene TRBJ2-7, with a weak D call TRBD2 (7 bases). CDR1 is MDHEN and CDR2 is SYDVKM in the germline V gene. With 4 bases removed from V and 3 bases from J, the gap between germline ends came to 19 bases. The CDR3 consists of 16 residues. The CDR3 reads CASSWGDGGRFYEQYF. Here the CDR3 DNA reads TGTGCCAGCAGTTGGGGGGACGGGGGGCGCTTCTACGAGCAGTACTTC.

This clonotype was observed at least ten times. The chain couples TRBV5-6 to TRBJ2-5; D remains ambiguous. The CDR3 is made up of 12 amino acids. Trimming cost V 7 bases and J 5 bases, with 12 bases left between them. Germline V gene lookup returns CDR1 SGHDT and CDR2 YYEEEE. CDR3 nucleotide sequence: TGTGCCAGCGGTGGGGTATGGGAGACCCAGTACTTC. This gives the protein CASGGVWETQYF. Full variable domain (outside the CDR3, taken from reference TRBV5-6 and TRBJ2-5): DAGVTQSPTHLIKTRGQQVTLRCSPKSGHDTVSWYQQALGQGPQFIFQYYEEEERQRGNFPDRFSGHQFPNYSSELNVNALLLGDSALYLCASGGVWETQYFGPGTRLLVL.

This clonotype came up many times. The chain combines TRBV2 with TRBJ2-7; tentative D call: TRBD1 (6 bases). CDR1 SNHLY and CDR2 FYNNEI come from the germline V gene. V was cut by 6 bases and J by 4 bases, with 10 bases left in between. The CDR3 covers 12 residues. The CDR3, as DNA: TGTGCCAGCAGGGATGACAGGTACGAGCAGTACTTC. Translated: CASRDDRYEQYF.

This clonotype was observed at least ten times. V usage is TRBV27 and J usage is TRBJ2-7; 10 bases line up with TRBD2. This CDR3 contains 16 residues. V dropped 4 bases and J dropped 3; count of bases not matched to a gene: 9. Germline lookup yields CDR1 MNHEY and CDR2 SMNVEV (reference sequence). The CDR3 sequence is CASSSPGTSAYYEQYF. The DNA of the CDR3 is TGTGCCAGCAGTTCCCCAGGGACTAGCGCATACTACGAGCAGTACTTC.

This clonotype was seen repeatedly, ten times or more. This chain uses TRBV6-1 with TRBJ1-1, with TRBD1 as a possible D gene (6 bases). Looked up from germline, CDR1 is MNHNS and CDR2 is SASEGT. V was clipped by 6 bases and J by 6 bases, with 11 bases between them. The CDR3 is made up of 12 amino acids. The CDR3 DNA reads TGTGCCAGCAGCTCTAACAGGGCTGAAGCTTTCTTT. It encodes CASSSNRAEAFF.

This clonotype was recorded a few times. The chain combines TRBV4-1 with TRBJ2-7; 8 bases line up with TRBD2. J was trimmed by 1 base and V by 4 bases; bases with no gene match: 3. The CDR3 is made up of 14 amino acids. Germline V gene data show CDR1 as MGHRA and CDR2 as YSYEKL. CDR3 amino acids: CASSPRLASYEQYF. The CDR3 DNA reads TGCGCCAGCAGCCCTAGACTAGCGTCCTACGAGCAGTACTTC.

This chain joins TRBV27 and TRBJ2-2; D gene uncertain. Germline V gene lookup returns CDR1 MNHEY and CDR2 SMNVEV (reference sequence). CDR3 length equals 14 residues. The ends were cut back, 6 bases at V and 6 bases at J, with 14 bases in the middle. In DNA form, the CDR3 reads TGTGCCAGCAGACTTGCCCTCGTTTCCGGGGAGCTGTTTTTT. Its protein product is CASRLALVSGELFF.

This rearrangement joins TRBV2 to TRBJ1-1, with D tentatively TRBD1 (5 bases). With 6 bases removed from V and 0 bases from J, the gap between germline ends came to 17 bases. The CDR3 has 16 residues. Germline V CDR1 and CDR2: SNHLY, FYNNEI. The CDR3 nucleotides are TGTGCCAGCAGCGCCCTCGGTGGGGGGTTGAACACTGAAGCTTTCTTT. Translating gives CASSALGGGLNTEAFF.